Each of the 19 T cell receptor beta chains below was sequenced from the same sample in a study of identical twins. MiXCR, run by TCRdb on the 5' RACE reads, gives a single entry per CDR3 protein. The sample records 450,000 or so distinct CDR3 sequences, 14% being singletons. The same sample was also studied in work on yellow fever vaccine responses in identical twins.

The sample comprised CD4+ T cells sorted from blood. These receptors originate from a woman under 30 in good health.

The chain recombines TRBV5-4 with TRBJ2-1, with 9 positions matching TRBD1. This CDR3 comprises 15 residues. Per the germline V gene, CDR1 is SGHNT and CDR2 is YYREEE (reference sequence). Trimming at V came to 1 base and at J to 4 bases, leaving 3 bases not matched to a gene. The CDR3 DNA follows: TGTGCCAGCAGCTTGCTACAGGGGGCTTACAATGAGCAGTTCTTC. This codes for CASSLLQGAYNEQFF.

This chain uses TRBV19 with TRBJ2-2; no definite D call. CDR1 is LNHDA and CDR2 is SQIVND in the germline V gene (reference sequence). This CDR3 has 14 amino acids. With 5 bases removed from V and 1 base from J, the gap between germline ends came to 8 bases. CDR3 sequence reads: CASSPAVNTGELFF. Here the CDR3 DNA reads TGTGCCAGTAGTCCAGCAGTGAACACCGGGGAGCTGTTTTTT. Combining the CDR3 with reference TRBV19 and TRBJ2-2 gives the whole variable domain DGGITQSPKYLFRKEGQNVTLSCEQNLNHDAMYWYRQDPGQGLRLIYYSQIVNDFQKGDIAEGYSVSREKKESFPLTVTSAQKNPTAFYLCASSPAVNTGELFFGEGSRLTVL.

This clonotype was found a few times. J is TRBJ2-3 and V is TRBV5-1; 8 bases match TRBD1. CDR1 is SGHRS and CDR2 is YFSETQ in the germline V gene. There are 14 residues in the CDR3. J was trimmed by 4 bases and V by 2 bases; bases with no gene match: 3. In nucleotides, the CDR3 is TGCGCCAGCAGCTTCGGACAGGGAGCAGATACGCAGTATTTT. This sequence encodes CASSFGQGADTQYF.

A few counts support this clonotype. The chain recombines TRBV2 with TRBJ2-1; 15 bases are a match to TRBD2. The V and J ends lost 6 bases and 7 bases, in that order; junction bases with no gene match: 7. Germline values: CDR1 SNHLY, CDR2 FYNNEI. The CDR3 is 16 residues long. Here the CDR3 reads CASRKGLAGGGNEQFF. CDR3 nucleotide sequence: TGTGCCAGCAGGAAAGGACTAGCGGGAGGGGGGAATGAGCAGTTCTTC.

The chain has TRBV6-2 or TRBV6-3 and TRBJ2-7; 11 bases are a match to TRBD2. Germline CDR1 is MNHEY and CDR2 is SVGEGT. This CDR3 spans 14 amino acids. V shed 8 bases and J 3 bases; nucleotides not matched to a gene: 6. CDR3 nucleotide sequence: TGTGCCAGCGGGGCGGGACTAGCGGTCTACGAGCAGTACTTC. Translating gives CASGAGLAVYEQYF.

This clonotype has ten or more counts. The chain is built from TRBV4-2 and TRBJ1-1, with 7 bases identical to TRBD1. CDR3 length: 15 residues. Trimming at V came to 4 bases and at J to 2 bases, leaving 7 bases not matched to a gene. Germline V lookup: CDR1 LGHNA, CDR2 YNFKEQ. This chain's CDR3 is CASSPPGQINTEAFF. The CDR3 coding sequence is TGTGCCAGCAGCCCCCCGGGACAGATAAACACTGAAGCTTTCTTT.

The J gene is TRBJ2-1, the V gene TRBV4-3; TRBD2 matches at 10 bases. The length of the CDR3 is 17 residues. The V segment lost 1 base and the J segment 3 bases; nucleotides outside the gene matches: 6. Germline loops: CDR1 LGHNA, CDR2 YSLEER. CDR3 region: CASSQGPASGSYNEQFF. Written as DNA, the CDR3 is TGCGCCAGCAGCCAAGGCCCCGCTAGCGGGAGCTACAATGAGCAGTTCTTC.

This rearrangement joins TRBV29-1 to TRBJ2-3; possibly TRBD2 for D (7 bases). The CDR3 has 15 residues. Trimming shortened V by 4 bases and J by 2 bases, and 16 bases separated the two germline ends. Germline CDR1 SQVTM, CDR2 ANQGSEA. In DNA form, the CDR3 reads TGCAGCGTTGTGGGGGCTAGCGGAGCCACAGATACGCAGTATTTT. It codes for CSVVGASGATDTQYF.

The genes are TRBV2 and TRBJ2-5; 10 nucleotides agree with TRBD2. The CDR3 is 15 amino acids. V trimming: 2 bases; J trimming: 4 bases; junction bases outside the gene matches: 4. Germline values: CDR1 SNHLY, CDR2 FYNNEI. CDR3 coding DNA: TGTGCCAGCAGTGAACTAGCGGGAGCTTTAGAGACCCAGTACTTC. Its translation: CASSELAGALETQYF.

The table lists this clonotype with a few counts. V usage is TRBV20-1 and J usage is TRBJ2-1; 10 nucleotides match TRBD2. V shed 2 bases, J shed 6 bases, and the junction held 7 bases outside the gene matches. The V gene's germline CDR1 is DFQATT and CDR2 SNEGSKA (reference sequence). The CDR3 consists of 15 residues. CDR3 sequence (DNA): TGCAGTGCTAGACTCGGGACTAGCGAAACCAATGAGCAGTTCTTC. Residues: CSARLGTSETNEQFF.

This clonotype has a count of ten or more. The chain links TRBV5-6 to TRBJ2-3, with 11 positions matching TRBD2. V lost 2 bases to trimming and J lost 5 bases; unmatched junction nucleotides: 10. The CDR3 runs to 17 residues. Germline V lookup: CDR1 SGHDT, CDR2 YYEEEE. CDR3 loop: CASSFVLAGGPEDTQYF. The CDR3 nucleotides are TGTGCCAGCAGCTTCGTCTTAGCGGGAGGGCCGGAAGATACGCAGTATTTT.

This sequence joins TRBV7-2 and TRBJ1-5; TRBD1 matches at 7 bases. The germline gives CDR1 SGHTA, CDR2 FQGNSA. V lost 5 bases to trimming and J lost 5 bases; unmatched junction nucleotides: 6. CDR3 length: 14 amino acids. The CDR3 DNA sequence: TGTGCCAGCAGCCGGGACAGTGACTATCAGCCCCAGCATTTT. Translation: CASSRDSDYQPQHF.

The gene calls are TRBV4-2 and TRBJ2-6; the match to TRBD1 covers 8 bases. The length of the CDR3 is 17 residues. The junction had 5 bases not matched to a gene; V was cut back by 4 bases and J by 0 bases. Germline lookup yields CDR1 LGHNA and CDR2 YNFKEQ. In DNA form, the CDR3 reads TGTGCCAGCAGCCTAGGACAGGGAGGCTCTGGGGCCAACGTCCTGACTTTC. It specifies CASSLGQGGSGANVLTF.

The sample holds a few counts of this clonotype. V is TRBV5-1 and J is TRBJ2-2, with TRBD1 matching 11 bases. The germline V gene has CDR1 SGHRS and CDR2 YFSETQ. There are 18 residues in the CDR3. The ends lost 3 bases at V and 3 bases at J; junction bases unmatched: 10. The CDR3 DNA reads TGCGCCAGCAGCTCCTGGACAGGGGGCTACTCGTACACCGGGGAGCTGTTTTTT. This encodes CASSSWTGGYSYTGELFF. The entire variable domain, with the rest obtained from reference TRBV5-1 and TRBJ2-2, is as follows: KAGVTQTPRYLIKTRGQQVTLSCSPISGHRSVSWYQQTPGQGLQFLFEYFSETQRNKGNFPGRFSGRQFSNSRSEMNVSTLELGDSALYLCASSSWTGGYSYTGELFFGEGSRLTVL.

There are a few counts of this clonotype. The chain is built from TRBV5-1 and TRBJ2-5, with TRBD1 as a possible D gene (6 bases). The CDR3 runs 16 residues. V gave up 1 base and J gave up 2 bases, with 15 bases separating them. CDR1 and CDR2 from the germline V gene are SGHRS and YFSETQ. CDR3 residues: CASSLRPGHPQETQYF. In DNA form, the CDR3 reads TGCGCCAGCAGCTTGAGGCCGGGACACCCACAAGAGACCCAGTACTTC. The variable domain in full, with the rest retrieved from reference TRBV5-1 and TRBJ2-5, is KAGVTQTPRYLIKTRGQQVTLSCSPISGHRSVSWYQQTPGQGLQFLFEYFSETQRNKGNFPGRFSGRQFSNSRSEMNVSTLELGDSALYLCASSLRPGHPQETQYFGPGTRLLVL.

About this clonotype itself: At one boundary the junction diverges from the germline segment, which might be a read error. V gene TRBV3-1 combines with J gene TRBJ2-1, with 7 bases that match TRBD2. The CDR3 consists of 15 residues. Germline CDR1 is LGHDT and CDR2 is YNNKEL (reference sequence). This CDR3 is CASRQEGREGLVEFF. The CDR3, as DNA: TGTGCCAGCAGGCAAGAGGGGAGGGAGGGCCTTGTTGAGTTCTTC.

This clonotype appeared a few times. The chain carries TRBV4-2 and TRBJ2-1; D gene ambiguous. Germline V gene sequence: CDR1 LGHNA, CDR2 YNFKEQ. V was cut by 0 bases and J by 0 bases, with 12 bases left in between. This CDR3 contains 17 residues. The DNA for the CDR3 is TGTGCCAGCAGCCAAGATCGGTTGGAGAGCTCCTACAATGAGCAGTTCTTC. The encoded protein is CASSQDRLESSYNEQFF.

This clonotype was counted at least ten times. This sequence joins TRBV9 and TRBJ2-3, with D tentatively TRBD2 (5 bases). The CDR3 length is 16 residues. Germline CDR1 is SGDLS and CDR2 is YYNGEE. V lost 1 base and J 0 bases, leaving 12 bases between the germline ends. The CDR3 spells CASSVLSEGSTDTQYF. The CDR3 DNA is TGTGCCAGCAGCGTATTATCAGAGGGAAGCACAGATACGCAGTATTTT.

The V call is TRBV28, the J call TRBJ2-7; 7 bases align to TRBD2. The CDR3 is 14 amino acids. The germline CDR1 and CDR2 sequences are MDHEN and SYDVKM. The J segment lost 5 bases and the V segment lost 3 bases, leaving 7 bases of the junction unmatched. In DNA, the CDR3 is TGTGCCAGCAGTTTCCTAGCGGTGGAGAACGAGCAGTACTTC. Encoded protein: CASSFLAVENEQYF.